The present T cell receptor (beta chain) was sequenced within a study of blood T cell repertoires in COVID-19 (dated by TCRdb to about 2020). The study in broad terms: Samples covering the acute and convalescent phases of COVID-19 were provided by collaborators in the United States, Italy and Spain. Deeply sampled blood TCRbeta repertoires from subjects exposed to, actively infected with, or recovered from COVID-19 were included in the dataset. Where available, HLA class I and class II types were taken from metadata supplied by the sample provider and were not determined by assay-based typing. The repertoires were released in a freely available public database meant as a resource for research on the immune response to SARS-CoV-2. The samples were drawn from the first 160 participants of the ongoing ImmuneRACE study and from over a thousand subjects provided by 6 global collaborators. A de-identified subject ID, COVID-19 status, age in years and sex were almost always included in the sample metadata. The prospective study material was composed of cDNA or gDNA derived from T cells, B-cell-depleted T cells, or PBMCs. Overall results and qualifications from the work: The amount of clinical and demographic metadata varied by source and participant and was provided uncurated.

One collaborating source in Seattle enrolled patients while the patients were actively infected and followed the patients over time throughout the course of disease. Whole blood was collected in K2EDTA tubes by collaborating institutions according to the institutions' own protocols. For TCRbeta analysis, collaborator samples were shipped as frozen whole blood, as isolated PBMCs, or as DNA extracted from either sample type. V drops 3 bases and J drops 7 bases, leaving 13 bases in between. In the germline V gene, CDR1 corresponds to SGHAT and CDR2 to FQNNGV. Spanning cysteine to phenylalanine, the CDR3 consists of 13 amino acids. Only CDR3 DNA remains: 39 bases, in frame from the first base. TCRbeta CDR3 regions were amplified from genomic DNA by means of the immunoSEQ Assay, a bias-controlled multiplex PCR. On the study's bioinformatics: The number of nucleated cells in each sample was estimated from the amplification of reference gene primers within the assay. Sequence reads were collapsed and filtered to measure the absolute abundance of every unique TCRbeta CDR3 rearrangement. For each sample, productive Simpson clonality was calculated by taking the square root of Simpson's diversity index across productive rearrangements. TCRdb stores this immuneACCESS table with in-frame sequences only. Part of the clones is absent; in the studies checked, under half of the shortfall reflects unresolved V genes, and no reason is known for the rest. The V and J calls and clone size are taken from that table; D and trimming were inferred from the DNA. A total of about 440,000 clones appear in this sample, about nine tenths of them only once. 10% to 15% of the sample comes from the top ten.

Regarding this clone: The specificity of this receptor is unknown. No base qualities exist here, and no much larger clone lies one base off it.

This receptor was obtained from a woman between 45 and 65 years old with COVID-19, enrolled during active disease. This chain is built from TRBV11-2 and TRBJ2-7; the D gene is possibly TRBD2, with 6 bases matching. The sample taken for sequencing was peripheral blood. In nucleotide form, the sequence is TGTGCCAGCAGCTTTGGAGGGGCGGGAGAGCAGTACTTC. Its amino acids are CASSFGGAGEQYF. With the portions outside the CDR3 filled from the reference TRBV11-2 and TRBJ2-7 genes, the complete variable region becomes EAGVAQSPRYKIIEKRQSVAFWCNPISGHATLYWYQQILGQGPKLLIQFQNNGVVDDSQLPKDRFSAERLKGVDSTLKIQPAKLEDSAVYLCASSFGGAGEQYFGPGTRLTVT.